The 22 T cell receptor beta chains in this list originate from one sample, sequenced in a study of T cell repertoires in cytomegalovirus infection. Using its own MiXCR run on the reads, TCRdb lists one record per CDR3 protein. Here the sample spans approximately 770,000 distinct CDR3 sequences, 25% to 30% being singletons. These receptors' antigens are unknown. Sequenced here: cultured CD8+ T cells from PBMCs, sampled from culture after CMV antigen stimulation. All receptors derive from a human donor in good health (CMV status not recorded). Some clones in this sample may be carry-over from other donors' samples.

The chain is built from TRBV10-3 and TRBJ1-6; a possible D gene is TRBD1 (6 bases). CDR1 ENHRY and CDR2 SYGVKD come from the germline V gene. This CDR3 is 13 amino acids long. Trimming stripped 6 bases from V and 5 bases from J, with 8 bases between. CDR3 sequence: CAISNRDNSPLHF. CDR3 sequence (DNA): TGTGCCATCAGCAACAGGGATAATTCACCCCTCCACTTT.

The rearrangement uses TRBV20-1 and TRBJ1-5, with no clear D. CDR1 is DFQATT, CDR2 SNEGSKA, per germline (reference sequence). CDR3 length: 15 residues. V gave up 0 bases and J gave up 3 bases, with 12 bases separating them. The CDR3 loop is CSARDRQDNNQPQHF. CDR3 nucleotide sequence: TGCAGTGCTAGAGATCGGCAAGACAACAATCAGCCCCAGCATTTT.

This clonotype occurred many times. The chain combines TRBV5-5 with TRBJ1-1; D is possibly TRBD1 (5 bases). V lost 3 bases to trimming and J lost 5 bases, with 17 bases between them. Germline V CDR1 and CDR2: SGHKS, YYEKEE (reference sequence). The CDR3 has 15 residues. In DNA, the CDR3 is TGTGCCAGCAGCTCACCGCCGGGGGGATGGACTGAAGCTTTCTTT. It codes for CASSSPPGGWTEAFF.

The gene calls are TRBV27 and TRBJ2-3; D remains unclear. Trimming pared 5 bases from V and 0 bases from J, leaving 6 bases between. Germline V gene data show CDR1 as MNHEY and CDR2 as SMNVEV (reference sequence). There are 13 residues in the CDR3. As DNA, the CDR3 is TGTGCCAGCAGTCGTCCTAGCACAGATACGCAGTATTTT. It codes for CASSRPSTDTQYF.

In its sample, this clonotype was seen many times. This chain joins TRBV7-9 and TRBJ1-4; the D gene is possibly TRBD1 (6 bases). The CDR3 consists of 17 residues. The V gene's germline CDR1 is SEHNR and CDR2 FQNEAQ (reference sequence). V was clipped by 5 bases and J by 0 bases, with 16 bases between them. The chain's CDR3 is CASSTSGTPATNEKLFF. The CDR3 nucleotides are TGTGCCAGCAGCACATCCGGGACACCCGCAACTAATGAAAAACTGTTTTTT. Based on the CDR3 plus reference TRBV7-9 and TRBJ1-4, the full variable domain is DTGVSQNPRHKITKRGQNVTFRCDPISEHNRLYWYRQTLGQGPEFLTYFQNEAQLEKSRLLSDRFSAERPKGSFSTLEIQRTEQGDSAMYLCASSTSGTPATNEKLFFGSGTQLSVL.

This clonotype appeared a few times. The chain has TRBV7-9 and TRBJ2-3; possible D gene TRBD1, 5 bases. The CDR3 is 17 amino acids. V lost 5 bases, J lost 0 bases, and 18 bases lay in between. The germline gives CDR1 SEHNR, CDR2 FQNEAQ (reference sequence). CDR3 residues: CASSKGRGTHSTDTQYF. The CDR3 region has the DNA TGTGCCAGCAGCAAAGGAAGGGGCACGCACAGCACAGATACGCAGTATTTT. The full variable domain, rest sourced from reference TRBV7-9 and TRBJ2-3, is DTGVSQNPRHKITKRGQNVTFRCDPISEHNRLYWYRQTLGQGPEFLTYFQNEAQLEKSRLLSDRFSAERPKGSFSTLEIQRTEQGDSAMYLCASSKGRGTHSTDTQYFGPGTRLTVL.

V and J are TRBV27 and TRBJ2-3; 8 bases agree with TRBD2. Looked up from germline, CDR1 is MNHEY and CDR2 is SMNVEV (reference sequence). The J segment lost 1 base and the V segment lost 6 bases, leaving 12 bases of the junction unmatched. The CDR3 sequence is 17 residues long. CDR3 sequence (DNA): TGTGCCAGCAGCCACTCAGCGGGGGATAGGGGCACAGATACGCAGTATTTT. Translation gives CASSHSAGDRGTDTQYF.

The chain combines TRBV10-3 with TRBJ1-1; D possibly corresponds to TRBD1 (6 bases). In germline, CDR1 is ENHRY, CDR2 SYGVKD. The V end lost 7 bases, the J end lost 7 bases, and 10 bases lay between the germline ends. The CDR3 loop spans 11 amino acids. CDR3: CAIMRGDEAFF. CDR3 nucleotide sequence: TGTGCCATCATGAGGGGGGATGAAGCTTTCTTT.

This clonotype was found a few times. The V call is TRBV2, the J call TRBJ1-2; 7 bases fit TRBD1. The CDR3 totals 14 residues. The V gene's germline CDR1 is SNHLY and CDR2 FYNNEI. V shed 4 bases and J 8 bases; nucleotides not matched to a gene: 10. CDR3 DNA: TGTGCCAGCAGTGTAACAGGGGATTCCGACGGCTACACCTTC. It translates to CASSVTGDSDGYTF.

This clonotype was seen a handful of times. The chain employs TRBV10-3 and TRBJ2-6; D uncertain. From germline, CDR1 is ENHRY and CDR2 SYGVKD. The ends were cut back, 1 base at V and 3 bases at J, with 13 bases in the middle. The CDR3 extends over 17 amino acids. DNA for the CDR3: TGTGCCATCAGTGAGTGGGATCCCTCCTATGGGGCCAACGTCCTGACTTTC. This encodes CAISEWDPSYGANVLTF.

A note on this clonotype: The junction and the germline gene differ at one end; a read error may be behind it. The CDR3 region is CASSVGTSPPNEQFF. The CDR3 coding sequence is TGTGCCAGCAGCGTAGGTACCTCCCCCCCCAATGAGCAGTTCTTC. The rearrangement links TRBV13 to TRBJ2-1; no firm D call. The CDR3 loop spans 15 amino acids. CDR1 is PRHDT, CDR2 FYEKMQ, per germline (reference sequence). Supplemented by reference TRBV13 and TRBJ2-1, the full variable domain reads AAGVIQSPRHLIKEKRETATLKCYPIPRHDTVYWYQQGPGQDPQFLISFYEKMQSDKGSIPDRFSAQQFSDYHSELNMSSLELGDSALYFCASSVGTSPPNEQFFGPGTRLTVL.

About this clonotype itself: The conserved closing phenylalanine or tryptophan is absent in this CDR3, likely reflecting a read error. The genes are TRBV5-1 and TRBJ1-2, with D possibly being TRBD1 (5 bases). Germline CDR1 reads SGHRS; CDR2 reads YFSETQ. The CDR3 contains 16 residues. V dropped 0 bases and J dropped 4 bases, with 16 bases sitting between them. The CDR3 reads CASSLGQGVESYGYTY. CDR3 bases: TGCGCCAGCAGCTTGGGGCAGGGTGTGGAGAGCTATGGCTACACCTAC.

This clonotype was detected many times. V gene TRBV7-2 combines with J gene TRBJ1-1, with no clear D. V lost 5 bases and J lost 1, with 11 bases in between. The CDR3 spans 14 residues. Germline values: CDR1 SGHTA, CDR2 FQGNSA. The CDR3 loop reads CASSRHWKNTEAFF. Here the CDR3 DNA reads TGTGCCAGCAGCCGACACTGGAAGAACACTGAAGCTTTCTTT.

The chain joins TRBV5-5 to TRBJ2-5, with TRBD2 matching 8 bases. CDR3 length equals 15 residues. Germline CDR1 is SGHKS and CDR2 is YYEKEE (reference sequence). Unmatched junction bases numbered 8, after V lost 0 bases and J lost 7 bases. CDR3 region: CASSLGSGDSRTQYF. The CDR3 region has the DNA TGTGCCAGCAGCTTGGGTAGCGGGGACTCAAGGACCCAGTACTTC.

The chain recombines TRBV5-6 with TRBJ2-1; TRBD1 matches 7 bases. The junction had 9 bases not matched to a gene; V was cut back by 4 bases and J by 2 bases. The CDR3 spans 16 residues. Germline CDR1 SGHDT, CDR2 YYEEEE. This CDR3 is CASSTPGTDPYNEQFF. The CDR3 DNA is TGTGCCAGCAGCACCCCTGGGACAGACCCCTACAATGAGCAGTTCTTC.

The table lists this clonotype with a few counts. This sequence joins TRBV7-2 and TRBJ2-5, with no clear D. The V end was cut by 1 base, the J end by 5 bases, with 14 bases between. The CDR3 is 15 residues long. Germline V gives CDR1 SGHTA, CDR2 FQGNSA. CDR3 coding DNA: TGTGCCAGCAGCTTAGTCGCGGCTCGACCGGAGACCCAGTACTTC. It encodes CASSLVAARPETQYF.

The chain links TRBV27 to TRBJ2-2; 8 bases match TRBD1. The CDR3 runs to 16 residues. With V trimmed by 3 bases and J by 4 bases, 7 bases remained unmatched. Germline V CDR1 and CDR2: MNHEY, SMNVEV (reference sequence). The CDR3 reads CASSFGQGRGTGELFF. The DNA for the CDR3 is TGTGCCAGCAGTTTCGGACAGGGTCGGGGCACCGGGGAGCTGTTTTTT.

This clonotype was recorded a few times. The chain is built from TRBV7-9 and TRBJ1-4; weak D call: TRBD1 (5 bases). The CDR3 spans 17 residues. Trimming shortened V by 1 base and J by 0 bases, and 12 bases separated the two germline ends. Per the germline V gene, CDR1 is SEHNR and CDR2 is FQNEAQ (reference sequence). The CDR3 region is CASSLVTGHATNEKLFF. In DNA form, the CDR3 reads TGTGCCAGCAGCTTAGTTACAGGACATGCAACTAATGAAAAACTGTTTTTT.

The chain links TRBV27 to TRBJ2-7, with 7 bases aligning to TRBD2. Trimming removed 7 bases from V and 4 bases from J; junction bases left unmatched: 7. In germline, CDR1 is MNHEY, CDR2 SMNVEV (reference sequence). The CDR3 sequence is 13 residues long. CDR3 DNA sequence: TGTGCCAGCAAATGGGGGGAGGGTTACGAGCAGTACTTC. Encoded protein: CASKWGEGYEQYF.

This chain connects TRBV7-6 to TRBJ2-2; the D is unclear. Germline V CDR1 and CDR2: SGHVS, FNYEAQ. The V end lost 0 bases, the J end lost 0 bases, and 14 bases lay between the germline ends. The CDR3 loop spans 18 amino acids. CDR3 nucleotide sequence: TGTGCCAGCAGCTTAGCTCCCCAGGCTACCCCGAACACCGGGGAGCTGTTTTTT. Translating gives CASSLAPQATPNTGELFF. The entire variable domain, with the rest obtained from reference TRBV7-6 and TRBJ2-2, is as follows: GAGVSQSPRYKVTKRGQDVALRCDPISGHVSLYWYRQALGQGPEFLTYFNYEAQQDKSGLPNDRFSAERPEGSISTLTIQRTEQRDSAMYRCASSLAPQATPNTGELFFGEGSRLTVL.

The chain carries TRBV4-1 and TRBJ2-2; D tentatively reads TRBD1 or TRBD2 (6 bases each). The germline CDR1 and CDR2 sequences are MGHRA and YSYEKL. The CDR3 spans 17 residues. The V end was cut by 0 bases, the J end by 1 base, with 12 bases between. The CDR3 DNA is TGCGCCAGCAGCCAAGAGGGACGGGGGCAGAACACCGGGGAGCTGTTTTTT. Amino acids: CASSQEGRGQNTGELFF.

The chain couples TRBV28 to TRBJ2-1; 11 nucleotides agree with TRBD1. V dropped 4 bases and J dropped 10; count of bases not matched to a gene: 9. Germline CDR1 and CDR2: MDHEN and SYDVKM. The CDR3 is made up of 15 amino acids. The CDR3 DNA follows: TGTGCCAGCAGTTGGGGACAGGGGGTCGCCGTGGAGCAGTTCTTC. Its protein is CASSWGQGVAVEQFF.